The entry below gives a single T cell receptor (beta chain) sequence along with its context. The data originate from a study of radiotherapy plus CTLA-4 blockade in lung cancer. V shed 6 bases and J shed 3 bases, with 16 bases lying between them. CDR3 size: 14 residues. CDR1 is SQVTM and CDR2 is ANQGSEA in the germline V gene. TCRdb's copy holds only in-frame clones and misses some; the assay was immunoSEQ multiplex PCR. The sample carries 75,000 to 100,000 clones, 85% to 90% recorded once. The TCR was taken from a human donor with non-small cell lung cancer that progressed on radiotherapy plus ipilimumab. Sequencing was performed on peripheral blood, taken from a patient treated with radiotherapy plus ipilimumab. The chain employs TRBV29-1 and TRBJ2-3; the D gene is possibly TRBD2 (6 bases). The CDR3 DNA follows: TGCAGCGTCGACCCCGGGAGAGGGACAGATACGCAGTATTTT. This codes for CSVDPGRGTDTQYF.